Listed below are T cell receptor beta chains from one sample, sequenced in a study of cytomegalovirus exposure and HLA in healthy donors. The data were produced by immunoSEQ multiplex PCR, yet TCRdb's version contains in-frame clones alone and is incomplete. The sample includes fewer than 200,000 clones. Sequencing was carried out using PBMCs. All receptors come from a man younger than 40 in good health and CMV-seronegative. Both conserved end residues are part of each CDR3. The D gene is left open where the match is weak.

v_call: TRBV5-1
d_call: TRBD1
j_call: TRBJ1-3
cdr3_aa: CASRRDRRYSGNTIYF
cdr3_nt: TGCGCCAGCAGACGGGACAGACGGTACTCTGGAAACACCATATATTTT

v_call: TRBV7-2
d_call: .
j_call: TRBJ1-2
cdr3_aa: CASSLAGDLRGYTF
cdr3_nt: TGTGCCAGCAGCTTAGCGGGCGATCTCCGTGGCTACACCTTC

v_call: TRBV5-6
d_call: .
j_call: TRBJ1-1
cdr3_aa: CASSLEPGRAFF
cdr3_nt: TGTGCCAGCAGCTTGGAGCCGGGGAGGGCTTTCTTT

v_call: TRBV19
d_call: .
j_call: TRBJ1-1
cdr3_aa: CASSIVRMNTEAFF
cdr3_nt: TGTGCCAGTAGTATCGTCAGAATGAACACTGAAGCTTTCTTT

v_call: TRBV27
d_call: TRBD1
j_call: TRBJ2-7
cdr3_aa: CASSDRLYEQYF
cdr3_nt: TGTGCCAGCTCGGACAGGCTCTACGAGCAGTACTTC

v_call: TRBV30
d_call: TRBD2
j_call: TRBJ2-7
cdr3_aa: CAWSRSGSRRRHEQYF
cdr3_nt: TGTGCCTGGAGTAGGAGCGGGAGTCGCCGCCGGCACGAGCAGTACTTC

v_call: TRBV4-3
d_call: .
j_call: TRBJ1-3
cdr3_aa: CASSQDLGGSSGNTIYF
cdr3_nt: TGCGCCAGCAGCCAAGATTTGGGGGGGAGCTCTGGAAACACCATATATTTT

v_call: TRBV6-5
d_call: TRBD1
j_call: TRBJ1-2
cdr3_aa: CASTGGTGGGYGYTF
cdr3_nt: TGTGCCAGCACCGGAGGGACAGGGGGAGGCTATGGCTACACCTTC

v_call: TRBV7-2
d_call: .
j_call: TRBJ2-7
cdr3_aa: CASSPQEFSYEQYF
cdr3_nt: TGTGCCAGCAGCCCCCAGGAATTTTCCTACGAGCAGTACTTC

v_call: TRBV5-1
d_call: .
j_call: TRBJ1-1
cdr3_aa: CASSLDGGLTEAFF
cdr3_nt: TGCGCCAGCAGCTTGGACGGGGGGCTCACTGAAGCTTTCTTT

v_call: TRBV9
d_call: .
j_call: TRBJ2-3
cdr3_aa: CASSYLAEADTQYF
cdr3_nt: TGTGCCAGCAGCTACTTAGCGGAGGCAGATACGCAGTATTTT

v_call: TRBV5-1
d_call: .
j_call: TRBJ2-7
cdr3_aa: CASSSNPDSTYEQYF
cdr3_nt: TGCGCCAGCAGCTCGAATCCGGACAGCACCTACGAGCAGTACTTC

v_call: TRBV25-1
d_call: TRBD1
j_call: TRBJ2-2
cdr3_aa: CASSAWSGQGYTGELFF
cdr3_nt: TGTGCCAGCAGTGCCTGGTCGGGACAGGGGTACACCGGGGAGCTGTTTTTT

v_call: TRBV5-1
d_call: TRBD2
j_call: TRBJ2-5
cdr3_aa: CASSLEQKSGGTQYF
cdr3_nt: TGCGCCAGCAGCTTAGAGCAGAAGTCGGGGGGGACCCAGTACTTC

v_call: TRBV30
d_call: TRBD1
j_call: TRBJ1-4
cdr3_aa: CAWSHPTGYEKLFF
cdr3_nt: TGTGCCTGGAGTCACCCGACAGGGTATGAAAAACTGTTTTTT

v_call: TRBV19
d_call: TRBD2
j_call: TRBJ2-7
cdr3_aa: CASSISTSGVNEQYF
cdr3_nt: TGTGCCAGTAGTATATCGACTAGCGGGGTGAACGAGCAGTACTTC

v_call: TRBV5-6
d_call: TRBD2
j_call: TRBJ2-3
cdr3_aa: CASSPGLAGGGKTDTQYF
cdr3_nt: TGTGCCAGCAGCCCGGGACTAGCGGGGGGCGGGAAAACAGATACGCAGTATTTT

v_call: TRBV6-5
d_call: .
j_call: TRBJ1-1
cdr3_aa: CASSTNPIIGTEAFF
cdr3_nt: TGTGCCAGCAGTACCAACCCGATAATCGGCACTGAAGCTTTCTTT

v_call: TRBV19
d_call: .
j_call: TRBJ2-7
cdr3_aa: CASSRRGPWRGEQYF
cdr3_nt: TGTGCCAGTAGTAGGAGGGGACCCTGGAGAGGCGAGCAGTACTTC

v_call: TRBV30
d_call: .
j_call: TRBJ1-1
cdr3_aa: CAGGRRGAEAFF
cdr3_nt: TGTGCCGGAGGACGGCGGGGGGCTGAAGCTTTCTTT

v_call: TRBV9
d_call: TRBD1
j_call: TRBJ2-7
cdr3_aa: CASSVRDSLYEQYF
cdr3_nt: TGTGCCAGCAGCGTTCGGGACAGCCTTTACGAGCAGTACTTC

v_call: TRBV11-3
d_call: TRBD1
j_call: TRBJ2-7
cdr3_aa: CASSLGRGTGYEQYF
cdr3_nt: TGTGCCAGCAGCCTCGGGAGAGGGACAGGCTACGAGCAGTACTTC

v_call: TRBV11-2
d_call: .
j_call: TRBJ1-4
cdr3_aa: CASSFRDLDEKLFF
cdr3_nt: TGTGCCAGCAGCTTCAGGGATTTGGATGAAAAACTGTTTTTT

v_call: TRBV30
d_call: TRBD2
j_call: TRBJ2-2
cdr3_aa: CAWSGGLAGAGELFF
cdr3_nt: TGTGCCTGGAGTGGGGGACTAGCGGGAGCCGGGGAGCTGTTTTTT

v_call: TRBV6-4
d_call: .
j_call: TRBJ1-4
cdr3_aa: CASSVSVGEEKLFF
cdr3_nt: TGTGCCAGCAGTGTTTCGGTTGGGGAGGAAAAACTGTTTTTT

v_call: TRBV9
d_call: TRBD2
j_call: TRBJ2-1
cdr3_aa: CASSAGTSNAYNEQFF
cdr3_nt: TGTGCCAGCAGCGCCGGGACTAGCAATGCCTACAATGAGCAGTTCTTC

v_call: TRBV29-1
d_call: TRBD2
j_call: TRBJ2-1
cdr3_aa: CSVSGSSGEQFF
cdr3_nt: TGCAGCGTCAGCGGGAGCAGCGGTGAGCAGTTCTTC

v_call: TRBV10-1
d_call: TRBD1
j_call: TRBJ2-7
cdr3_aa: CASSTGTGGSYEQYF
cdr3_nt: TGCGCCAGCAGCACCGGGACAGGGGGCTCCTACGAGCAGTACTTC

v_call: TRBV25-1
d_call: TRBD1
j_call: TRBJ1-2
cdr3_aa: CASSSGTGGFRDYGYTF
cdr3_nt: TGTGCCAGCAGTTCCGGGACAGGGGGGTTTAGGGACTATGGCTACACCTTC

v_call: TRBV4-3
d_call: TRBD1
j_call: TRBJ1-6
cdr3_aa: CASSHTGTAYNSPLHF
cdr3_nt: TGCGCCAGCAGCCACACCGGGACAGCCTATAATTCACCCCTCCACTTT

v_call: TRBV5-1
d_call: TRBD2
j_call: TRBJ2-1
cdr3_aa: CASSLGLAGHNEQFF
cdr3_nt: TGCGCCAGCAGCCTGGGACTAGCGGGCCACAATGAGCAGTTCTTC

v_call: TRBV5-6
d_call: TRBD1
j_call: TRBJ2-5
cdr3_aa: CASSLVRDREETQYF
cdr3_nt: TGTGCCAGCAGCTTGGTCCGGGACAGAGAAGAGACCCAGTACTTC

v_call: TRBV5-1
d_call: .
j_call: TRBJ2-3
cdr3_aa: CASSLSASTDTQYF
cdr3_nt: TGCGCCAGCAGCTTAAGTGCGAGCACAGATACGCAGTATTTT

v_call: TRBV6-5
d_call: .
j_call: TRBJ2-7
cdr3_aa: CASRRVAGRSYEQYF
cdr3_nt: TGTGCCAGCAGAAGGGTTGCGGGCCGCTCCTACGAGCAGTACTTC

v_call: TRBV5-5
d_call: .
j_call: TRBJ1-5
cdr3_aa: CASSLGQTVQPQHF
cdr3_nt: TGTGCCAGCAGCTTGGGACAGACCGTTCAGCCCCAGCATTTT

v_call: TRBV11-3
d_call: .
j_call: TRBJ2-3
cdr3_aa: CASSLDEGGGSTDTQYF
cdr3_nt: TGTGCCAGCAGCTTAGACGAGGGAGGAGGAAGCACAGATACGCAGTATTTT

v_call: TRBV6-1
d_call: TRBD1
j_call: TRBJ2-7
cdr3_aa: CASSLTGVGEQYF
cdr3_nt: TGTGCCAGCAGTTTGACAGGGGTTGGCGAGCAGTACTTC

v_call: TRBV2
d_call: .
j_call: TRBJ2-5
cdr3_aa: CASSPQGTQYF
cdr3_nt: TGTGCCAGCAGTCCCCAGGGAACCCAGTACTTC

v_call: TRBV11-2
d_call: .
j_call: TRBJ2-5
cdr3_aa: CASSLGPETQYF
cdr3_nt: TGTGCCAGCAGCCTCGGTCCGGAGACCCAGTACTTC

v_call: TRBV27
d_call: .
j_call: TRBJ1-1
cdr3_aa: CASSLETSGTEAFF
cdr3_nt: TGTGCCAGCAGTTTAGAAACCTCGGGGACTGAAGCTTTCTTT

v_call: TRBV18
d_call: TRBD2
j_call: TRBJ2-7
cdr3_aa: CASSAGLAAEQYF
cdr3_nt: TGTGCCAGCTCAGCGGGACTAGCGGCCGAGCAGTACTTC

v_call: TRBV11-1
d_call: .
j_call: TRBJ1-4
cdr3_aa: CASSLTGEKLFF
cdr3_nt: TGTGCCAGCAGCTTGACGGGGGAAAAACTGTTTTTT

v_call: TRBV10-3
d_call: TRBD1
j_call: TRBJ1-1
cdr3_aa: CAIRNGQGLGAFF
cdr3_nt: TGTGCCATCAGAAACGGACAGGGGCTGGGAGCTTTCTTT

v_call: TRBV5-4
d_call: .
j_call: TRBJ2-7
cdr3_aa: CASSLGVGTLSYEQYF
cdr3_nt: TGTGCCAGCAGCTTGGGGGTTGGGACACTGTCCTACGAGCAGTACTTC

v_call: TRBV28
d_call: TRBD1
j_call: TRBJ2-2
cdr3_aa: CASSLLDRGDTGELFF
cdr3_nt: TGTGCCAGCAGTTTATTGGACAGGGGAGACACCGGGGAGCTGTTTTTT

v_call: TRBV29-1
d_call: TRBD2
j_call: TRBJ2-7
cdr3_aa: CSVVGPTSSGSFYEQYF
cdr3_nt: TGCAGCGTTGTTGGACCTACTAGTAGCGGGAGTTTCTACGAGCAGTACTTC

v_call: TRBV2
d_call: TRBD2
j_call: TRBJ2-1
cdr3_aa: CARLTSGGAYNEQFF
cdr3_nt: TGTGCCAGGCTGACTAGCGGGGGGGCCTACAATGAGCAGTTCTTC

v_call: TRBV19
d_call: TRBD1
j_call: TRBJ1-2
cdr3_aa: CASTASGTGIYGYTF
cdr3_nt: TGTGCCAGTACCGCGTCGGGGACAGGGATCTATGGCTACACCTTC

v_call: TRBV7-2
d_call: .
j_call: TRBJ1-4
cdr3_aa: CASSARTDPGEKLFF
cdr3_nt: TGTGCCAGCAGCGCCCGGACAGACCCGGGTGAAAAACTGTTTTTT

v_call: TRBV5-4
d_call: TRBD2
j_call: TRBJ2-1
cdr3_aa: CASSPPLAGGLNEQFF
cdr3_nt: TGTGCCAGCAGCCCCCCACTAGCGGGGGGGTTAAATGAGCAGTTCTTC

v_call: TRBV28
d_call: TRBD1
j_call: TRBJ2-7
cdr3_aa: CASSPDWDRTLEQYF
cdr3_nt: TGTGCCAGCAGCCCAGATTGGGACAGGACCCTGGAGCAGTACTTC

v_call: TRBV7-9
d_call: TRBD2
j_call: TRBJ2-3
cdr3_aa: CASSPTSGVTDTQYF
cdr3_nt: TGTGCCAGCAGCCCAACTAGCGGAGTCACAGATACGCAGTATTTT

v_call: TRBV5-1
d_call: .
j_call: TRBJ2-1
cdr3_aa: CASSKVLGGNEQFF
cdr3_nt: TGCGCCAGCAGCAAGGTTTTGGGGGGCAATGAGCAGTTCTTC

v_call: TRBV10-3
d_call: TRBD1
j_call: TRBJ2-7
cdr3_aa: CAISVGRGSGEQYF
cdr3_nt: TGTGCCATCAGTGTGGGCAGGGGGTCCGGCGAGCAGTACTTC

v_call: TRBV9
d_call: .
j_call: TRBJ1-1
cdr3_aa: CASSVVSETEAFF
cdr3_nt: TGTGCCAGCAGCGTAGTATCGGAGACTGAAGCTTTCTTT

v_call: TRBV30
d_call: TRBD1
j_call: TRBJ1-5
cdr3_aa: CAWSARQGAFRNQPQHF
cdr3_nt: TGTGCCTGGAGTGCCCGACAGGGGGCATTTAGGAATCAGCCCCAGCATTTT

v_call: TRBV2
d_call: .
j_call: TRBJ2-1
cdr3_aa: CASGPDYIQFF
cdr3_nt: TGTGCCAGCGGGCCGGACTACATCCAGTTCTTC

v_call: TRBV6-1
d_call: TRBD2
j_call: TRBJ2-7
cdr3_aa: CASSEFGGRAGNVQYF
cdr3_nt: TGTGCCAGCAGTGAATTTGGCGGGAGGGCCGGCAATGTGCAGTACTTC

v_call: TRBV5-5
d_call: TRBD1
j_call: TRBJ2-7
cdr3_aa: CASSFIGQGAFGEQYF
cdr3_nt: TGTGCCAGCAGCTTTATAGGACAGGGGGCATTTGGCGAGCAGTACTTC